This TCR beta chain comes out of a study of OX40 agonist ivuxolimab in advanced cancers. As for the study in general: Ivuxolimab, an antibody acting as an agonist of OX40 (CD134), was used to treat patients. Partial responses were achieved by three patients, one with hepatocellular carcinoma and two with cutaneous melanoma.

No patient had autoimmune disease or received systemic immunosuppression. Sequencing was performed with immunoSEQ multiplex PCR; in TCRdb, only in-frame clones are kept and a portion is missing. This sample has 130,000 or so clones, with about nine tenths found just once. Germline values: CDR1 MDHEN, CDR2 SYDVKM. The CDR3 sequence is 17 residues long. The V gene end was trimmed by 4 bases and the J gene end by 0 bases; junction bases not matched to a gene: 10. This chain joins TRBV28 and TRBJ2-7, with TRBD2 identical over 9 bases. The sequence was obtained from an adult with an advanced solid tumor such as melanoma, head and neck, liver or kidney cancer. The material sequenced was CD4+ or CD8+ T cells sorted from blood, taken in a trial of the OX40 agonist ivuxolimab. CDR3 in amino acids: CASSSGSISGSSYEQYF. CDR3 nucleotide sequence: TGTGCCAGCAGTTCCGGGTCTATTAGCGGGAGCTCCTACGAGCAGTACTTC.